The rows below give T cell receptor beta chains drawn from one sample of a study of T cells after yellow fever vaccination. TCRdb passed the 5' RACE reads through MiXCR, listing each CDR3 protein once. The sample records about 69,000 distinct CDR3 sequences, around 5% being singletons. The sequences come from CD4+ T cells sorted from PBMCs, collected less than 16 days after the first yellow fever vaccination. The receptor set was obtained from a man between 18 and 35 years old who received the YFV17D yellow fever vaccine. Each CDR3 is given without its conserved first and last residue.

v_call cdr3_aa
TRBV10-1 ASSERTPLGSYEQY
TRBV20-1 SANPARSYNEQF
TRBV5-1 ASSLAMGTYEQY
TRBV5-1 ASSPMSGGRTDTQY
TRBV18 ASSPEAGYEQF
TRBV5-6 ASSAGRPGYGYT
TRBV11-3 ASSMGGAQETQY
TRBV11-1 APSVLGSFFSYNEQF
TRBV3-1 ASSQRGGATGELF
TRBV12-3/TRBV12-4 ASSFLRGGAADTQY
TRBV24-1 ATFPPESITDTQY
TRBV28 ASSLGGPGRSSGRA
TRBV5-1 ASSKDSSTDTQY
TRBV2 ASREPGPLH
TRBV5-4 ASSSKSGQSTDTQY
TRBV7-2 ASSRGPKGEQF
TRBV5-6 ASSDSNPYNEQF